The sequence of this T cell receptor (beta chain) was determined in a study of a mutant IDH1 vaccine in newly diagnosed glioma. TCRdb keeps only in-frame clones here, not all; method: immunoSEQ multiplex PCR. Here the sample spans around 61,000 clones, approximately 75% being singletons. Specified time point: week 47, end of study. One vaccine dose held 300 ug of mutant IDH1 20-mer peptide and came with topical imiquimod. The germline V gene encodes CDR1 SGHDN and CDR2 FVKESK. The CDR3 length is 19 residues. V was trimmed by 0 bases and J by 0 bases, leaving 19 bases between them. Turning to this clone: Its antigen is not known.

The genes are TRBV14 and TRBJ2-3, with a possible D match to TRBD2 (5 bases). The source is a middle-aged man with glioma. The starting material was PBMCs, obtained from a glioma patient whose treatment included an IDH1 peptide vaccine. The CDR3 coding sequence is TGTGCCAGCAGCCAAGAATCGCGGGTTTACCTTTCTAGCACAGATACGCAGTATTTT. Amino acids: CASSQESRVYLSSTDTQYF.